This T cell receptor beta chain stems from a study of T cell responses to AZD1222 COVID-19 vaccine. This CDR3 comprises 17 residues. V lost 1 base to trimming and J lost 5 bases; unmatched junction nucleotides: 9. Germline loops: CDR1 SEHNR, CDR2 FQNEAQ (reference sequence). This table comes from immunoSEQ multiplex PCR, and its TCRdb copy is limited to in-frame clones, with some not included. Among 150,000 to 200,000 clones listed, 88% were seen once. Many counts were recorded for this clone. Source: peripheral blood, taken 28 days after the second AZD1222 dose. The chain employs TRBV7-9 and TRBJ1-2; 11 bases fit TRBD1. The clonotype originates from an adult who received the AZD1222 COVID-19 vaccine. The CDR3 here is CASSLEGTGGSSYGYTF. The DNA for the CDR3 is TGTGCCAGCAGCTTAGAGGGGACAGGGGGATCTTCGTATGGCTACACCTTC.